A single sample is the source of the 10 T cell receptor beta chains below, sequenced in a study of blood T cell repertoires in COVID-19. TCRdb keeps only in-frame clones here, not all; method: immunoSEQ multiplex PCR. This sample has 95,000 to 110,000 clones, with more than 70% found just once. Sequencing was done on a sample of peripheral blood. Source of these receptors: a human donor in a cohort sampled during active COVID-19.

The chain couples TRBV27 to TRBJ2-2, with D maybe TRBD2 (5 bases). Germline assignment: CDR1 MNHEY and CDR2 SMNVEV (reference sequence). The CDR3 is 16 residues long. The ends were cut back, 5 bases at V and 3 bases at J, with 16 bases in the middle. DNA of the CDR3: TGTGCCAGCAGTCCCAGACTAAAGATCCACACCGGGGAGCTGTTTTTT. Translated: CASSPRLKIHTGELFF.

The chain links TRBV6-5 to TRBJ2-1; maybe TRBD2 (6 bases). The CDR3 contains 16 residues. V shed 0 bases and J shed 7 bases, with 16 bases lying between them. Germline V CDR1 and CDR2: MNHEY, SVGAGI. CDR3 DNA sequence: TGTGCCAGCAGTTACTCGCACGGGAGTTGGTGGAATGAGCAGTTCTTC. Encoded protein: CASSYSHGSWWNEQFF.

This rearrangement joins TRBV30 to TRBJ1-4; 10 nucleotides line up with TRBD1. Germline values: CDR1 GTSNPN, CDR2 SVGIG (reference sequence). This CDR3 spans 17 amino acids. V trimming: 1 base; J trimming: 10 bases; junction bases outside the gene matches: 15. The CDR3 sequence: CAWSGGTGASAGIKLFF. In DNA, the CDR3 is TGTGCCTGGAGTGGCGGGACAGGGGCCTCCGCGGGGATAAAACTGTTTTTT.

This rearrangement joins TRBV5-1 to TRBJ2-1; TRBD2 aligns across 10 bases. The CDR3 runs to 14 residues. The V and J ends lost 8 bases and 2 bases, in that order; junction bases with no gene match: 4. Germline lookup yields CDR1 SGHRS and CDR2 YFSETQ. This CDR3 reads CARAGLATYNEQFF. CDR3 sequence (DNA): TGCGCCAGAGCGGGACTAGCGACCTACAATGAGCAGTTCTTC.

Note on this clone: Different DNA sequences within this sample yield the same CDR3. The gene calls are TRBV5-1 and TRBJ2-7; 10 bases align to TRBD1. Germline V gene data show CDR1 as SGHRS and CDR2 as YFSETQ. The J segment lost 3 bases and the V segment lost 4 bases, leaving 4 bases of the junction unmatched. CDR3 length: 14 amino acids. For the CDR3, the DNA is TGCGCCAGCAGCCAGGGACAGGGGCTCTACGAGCAGTACTTC. Encoded protein: CASSQGQGLYEQYF.

This clone has only a few counts. This sequence joins TRBV18 and TRBJ2-2; TRBD1 agrees at 8 bases. Germline V gives CDR1 KGHSH, CDR2 LQKENI. V lost 6 bases to trimming and J lost 3 bases; unmatched junction nucleotides: 6. This CDR3 is built from 15 residues. In DNA form, the CDR3 reads TGTGCCAGCTCCCCCGGACAGGGAGACACCGGGGAGCTGTTTTTT. Protein sequence: CASSPGQGDTGELFF.

The rearrangement joins TRBV29-1 to TRBJ1-1; D gene unclear. The CDR3 consists of 11 residues. V was cut by 6 bases and J by 2 bases, with 7 bases left in between. From germline, CDR1 is SQVTM and CDR2 ANQGSEA. Written as DNA, the CDR3 is TGCAGCGTCAGGCAAAACACTGAAGCTTTCTTT. Translated, it gives CSVRQNTEAFF.

The sample holds a few counts of this clone. The CDR3 spells CAWSGTDSNQPQHF. CDR3 coding DNA: TGTGCCTGGAGTGGGACAGATAGCAATCAGCCCCAGCATTTT. J is TRBJ1-5 and V is TRBV30; perhaps TRBD1 as D (6 bases). The germline V gene encodes CDR1 GTSNPN and CDR2 SVGIG (reference sequence). CDR3 length equals 14 residues. V lost 1 base and J 0 bases, leaving 7 bases between the germline ends. The full variable domain, in which reference TRBV30 and TRBJ1-5 provide the parts outside the CDR3, is SQTIHQWPATLVQPVGSPLSLECTVEGTSNPNLYWYRQAAGRGLQLLFYSVGIGQISSEVPQNLSASRPQDRQFILSSKKLLLSDSGFYLCAWSGTDSNQPQHFGDGTRLSIL.

J is TRBJ1-4 and V is TRBV4-3; 8 nucleotides match TRBD1. Germline V lookup: CDR1 LGHNA, CDR2 YSLEER. This CDR3 comprises 15 residues. The V and J ends lost 0 bases and 8 bases, in that order; junction bases with no gene match: 5. CDR3 coding DNA: TGCGCCAGCAGCCAAGACTGGACAGGGTTGGAAAAACTGTTTTTT. It translates to CASSQDWTGLEKLFF.

The chain links TRBV30 to TRBJ2-1; 14 positions agree with TRBD2. The ends lost 4 bases at V and 12 bases at J; junction bases unmatched: 5. The CDR3 runs to 13 residues. Per the germline V gene, CDR1 is GTSNPN and CDR2 is SVGIG (reference sequence). CDR3: CAWMGLAGERQFF. The CDR3 bases are TGTGCCTGGATGGGACTAGCGGGAGAAAGGCAGTTCTTC.